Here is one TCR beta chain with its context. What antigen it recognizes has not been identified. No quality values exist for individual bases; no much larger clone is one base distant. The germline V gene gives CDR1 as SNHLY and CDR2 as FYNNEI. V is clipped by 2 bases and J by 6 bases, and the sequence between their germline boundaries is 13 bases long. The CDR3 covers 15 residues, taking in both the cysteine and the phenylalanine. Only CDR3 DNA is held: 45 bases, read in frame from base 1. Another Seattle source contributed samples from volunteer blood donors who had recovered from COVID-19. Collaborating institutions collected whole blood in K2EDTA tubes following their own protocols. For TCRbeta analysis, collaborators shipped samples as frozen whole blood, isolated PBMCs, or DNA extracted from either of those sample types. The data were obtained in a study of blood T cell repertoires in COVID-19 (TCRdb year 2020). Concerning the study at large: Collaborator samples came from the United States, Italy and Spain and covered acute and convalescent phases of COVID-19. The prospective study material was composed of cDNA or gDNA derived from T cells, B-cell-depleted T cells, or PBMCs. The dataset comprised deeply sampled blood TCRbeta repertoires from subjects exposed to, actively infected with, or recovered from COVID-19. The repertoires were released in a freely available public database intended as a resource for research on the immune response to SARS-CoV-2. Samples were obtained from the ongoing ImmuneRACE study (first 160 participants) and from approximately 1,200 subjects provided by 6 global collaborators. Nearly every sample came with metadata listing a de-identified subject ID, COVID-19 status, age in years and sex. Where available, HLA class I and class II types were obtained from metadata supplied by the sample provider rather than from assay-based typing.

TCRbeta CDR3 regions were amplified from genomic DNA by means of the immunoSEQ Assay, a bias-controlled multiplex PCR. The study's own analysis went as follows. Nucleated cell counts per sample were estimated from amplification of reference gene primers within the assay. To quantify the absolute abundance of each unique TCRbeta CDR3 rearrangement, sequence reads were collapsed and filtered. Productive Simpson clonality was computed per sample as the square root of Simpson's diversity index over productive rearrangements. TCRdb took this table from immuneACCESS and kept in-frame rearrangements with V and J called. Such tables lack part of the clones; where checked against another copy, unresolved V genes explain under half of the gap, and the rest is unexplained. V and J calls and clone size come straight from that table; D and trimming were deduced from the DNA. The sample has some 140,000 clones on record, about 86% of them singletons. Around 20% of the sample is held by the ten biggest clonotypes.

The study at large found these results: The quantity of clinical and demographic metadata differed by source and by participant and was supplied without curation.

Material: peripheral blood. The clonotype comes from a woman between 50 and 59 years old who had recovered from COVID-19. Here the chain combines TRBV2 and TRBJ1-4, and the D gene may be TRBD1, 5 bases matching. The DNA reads TGTGCCAGCAGTGAACCAGGGCGGTGGGATGAAAAACTGTTTTTT. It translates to CASSEPGRWDEKLFF.